The source of this T cell receptor beta chain is a study of cytomegalovirus exposure and HLA in healthy donors. About the study: Ancestry clustering placed 70% to 85% of several hundred genotyped donors in the Caucasian-associated cluster. Study-wide results and limits: Sequencing artifact likely explains a cluster of highly shared sequence variants.

Germline CDR1 is SGHAT and CDR2 is FQNNGV. With 5 bases clipped from V and 5 bases from J, the junction kept 6 bases outside the gene matches. CDR3 length equals 13 residues. About this clone: Its antigen is not known.

Both 60 Vbeta primers and 13 Jbeta primers went into the PCR. Generated by immunoSEQ multiplex PCR, the TCRdb table keeps only in-frame clones and is missing some. The sample consists of some 150,000 clones, more than 75% of them appearing once. Healthy bone marrow donors made up the donor group. The sequence derives from a young man in good health and CMV-seropositive. The chain has TRBV11-2 and TRBJ2-7; TRBD1 agrees at 7 bases. The sequenced material came from PBMCs. Here the CDR3 reads CASSDGTVDEQYF. The DNA of the CDR3 is TGTGCCAGCAGCGACGGGACAGTCGACGAGCAGTACTTC.